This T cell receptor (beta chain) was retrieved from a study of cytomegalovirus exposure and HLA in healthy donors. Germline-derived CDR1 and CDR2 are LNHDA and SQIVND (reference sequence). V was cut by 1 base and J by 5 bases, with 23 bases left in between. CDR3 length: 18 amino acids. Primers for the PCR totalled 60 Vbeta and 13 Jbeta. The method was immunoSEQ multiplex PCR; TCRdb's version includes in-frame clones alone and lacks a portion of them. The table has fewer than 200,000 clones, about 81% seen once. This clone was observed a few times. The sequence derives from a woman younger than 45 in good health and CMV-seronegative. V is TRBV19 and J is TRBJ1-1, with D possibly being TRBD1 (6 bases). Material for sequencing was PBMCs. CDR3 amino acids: CASSIGQPGHSGGTEAFF. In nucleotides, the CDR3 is TGTGCCAGTAGTATAGGCCAACCGGGACACTCCGGGGGGACTGAAGCTTTCTTT.